The clone carrying this TCR beta chain was detected once. The CDR3 contains 13 residues. Trimming took off 6 bases at V and 4 bases at J, with 10 bases between the two ends. CDR1 MNHEY and CDR2 SVGAGI come from the germline V gene. These data come from a study of T cell changes during pregnancy in multiple sclerosis. Profiling relied on immunoSEQ multiplex PCR, and the TCRdb table lists in-frame clones only, not all of them. The repertoire holds around 63,000 clones, with about 90% as singletons. This clonotype was sampled from a female donor with multiple sclerosis, enrolled in a pregnancy study. The rearrangement links TRBV6-5 to TRBJ2-1, with a possible D match to TRBD2 (5 bases). The specimen comprised peripheral blood, sampled after pregnancy. CDR3 amino acids: CASREDLYNEQFF. CDR3 bases: TGTGCCAGCAGGGAGGACTTGTACAATGAGCAGTTCTTC.